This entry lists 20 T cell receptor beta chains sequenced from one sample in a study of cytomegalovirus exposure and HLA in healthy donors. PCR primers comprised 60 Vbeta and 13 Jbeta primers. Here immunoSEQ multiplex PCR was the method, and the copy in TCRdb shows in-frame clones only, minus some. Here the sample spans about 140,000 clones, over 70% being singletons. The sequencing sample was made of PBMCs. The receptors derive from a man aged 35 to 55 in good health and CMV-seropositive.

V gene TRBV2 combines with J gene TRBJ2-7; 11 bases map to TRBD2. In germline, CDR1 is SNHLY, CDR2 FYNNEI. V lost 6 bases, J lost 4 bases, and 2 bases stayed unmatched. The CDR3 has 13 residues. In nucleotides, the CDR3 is TGTGCCAGCAGGACTAGCGGGAAGTACGAGCAGTACTTC. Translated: CASRTSGKYEQYF.

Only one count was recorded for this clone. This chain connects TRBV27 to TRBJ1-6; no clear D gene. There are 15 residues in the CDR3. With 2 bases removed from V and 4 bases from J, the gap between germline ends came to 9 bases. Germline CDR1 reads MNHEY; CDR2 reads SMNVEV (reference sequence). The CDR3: CASSLSGGYNSPLHF. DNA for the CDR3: TGTGCCAGCAGTTTAAGCGGCGGTTATAATTCACCCCTCCACTTT.

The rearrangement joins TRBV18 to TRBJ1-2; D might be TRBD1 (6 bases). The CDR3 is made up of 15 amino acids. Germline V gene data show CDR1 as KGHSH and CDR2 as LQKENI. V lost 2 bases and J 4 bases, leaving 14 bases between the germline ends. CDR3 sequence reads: CASSPGTGLGYGYTF. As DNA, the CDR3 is TGTGCCAGCTCACCAGGAACAGGGTTAGGCTATGGCTACACCTTC.

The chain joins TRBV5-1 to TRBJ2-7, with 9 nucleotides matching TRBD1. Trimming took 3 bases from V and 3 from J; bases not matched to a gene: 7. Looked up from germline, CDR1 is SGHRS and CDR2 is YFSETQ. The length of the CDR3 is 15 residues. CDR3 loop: CASSSPGQGIYEQYF. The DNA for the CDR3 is TGCGCCAGCAGCTCCCCGGGACAGGGAATCTACGAGCAGTACTTC.

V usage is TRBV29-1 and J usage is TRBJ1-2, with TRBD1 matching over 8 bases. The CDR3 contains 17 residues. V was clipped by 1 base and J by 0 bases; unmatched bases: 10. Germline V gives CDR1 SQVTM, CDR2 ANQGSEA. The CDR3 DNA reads TGCAGCGTTGAAGTATGGACAGGGACAAAAGCTAACTATGGCTACACCTTC. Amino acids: CSVEVWTGTKANYGYTF.

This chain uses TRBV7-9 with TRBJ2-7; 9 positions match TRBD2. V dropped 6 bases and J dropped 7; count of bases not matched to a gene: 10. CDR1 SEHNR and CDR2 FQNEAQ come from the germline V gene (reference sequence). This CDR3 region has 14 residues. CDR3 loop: CASRPAGGGEEQYF. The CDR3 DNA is TGTGCCAGCAGGCCAGCGGGAGGAGGGGAAGAGCAGTACTTC.

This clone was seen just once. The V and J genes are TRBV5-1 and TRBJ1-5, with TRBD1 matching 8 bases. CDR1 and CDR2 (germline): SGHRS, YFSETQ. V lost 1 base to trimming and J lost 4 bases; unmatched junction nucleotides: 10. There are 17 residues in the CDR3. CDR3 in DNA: TGCGCCAGCAGCTTGTTCCCAGGGGGCATTTTAAATCAGCCCCAGCATTTT. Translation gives CASSLFPGGILNQPQHF.

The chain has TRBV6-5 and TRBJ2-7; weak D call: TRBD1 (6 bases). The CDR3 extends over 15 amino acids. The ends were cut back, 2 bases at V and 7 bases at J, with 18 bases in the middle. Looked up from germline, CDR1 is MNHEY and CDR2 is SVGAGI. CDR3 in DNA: TGTGCCAGCAGTTACGCCCGAAGCAGGGGCGGAGAGCAGTACTTC. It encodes CASSYARSRGGEQYF.

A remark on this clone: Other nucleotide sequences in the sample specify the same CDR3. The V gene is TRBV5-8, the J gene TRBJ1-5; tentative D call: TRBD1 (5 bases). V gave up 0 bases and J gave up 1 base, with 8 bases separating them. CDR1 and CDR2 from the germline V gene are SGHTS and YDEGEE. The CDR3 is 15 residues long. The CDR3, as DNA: TGTGCCAGCAGCTTGGCTGGGGGGAGCAATCAGCCCCAGCATTTT. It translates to CASSLAGGSNQPQHF. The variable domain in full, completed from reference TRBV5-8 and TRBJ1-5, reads EAGVTQSPTHLIKTRGQQATLRCSPISGHTSVYWYQQALGLGLQFLLWYDEGEERNRGNFPPRFSGRQFPNYSSELNVNALELEDSALYLCASSLAGGSNQPQHFGDGTRLSIL.

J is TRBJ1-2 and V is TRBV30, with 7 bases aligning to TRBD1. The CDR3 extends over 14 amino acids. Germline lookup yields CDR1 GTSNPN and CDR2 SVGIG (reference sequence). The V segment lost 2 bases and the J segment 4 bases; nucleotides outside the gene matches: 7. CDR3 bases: TGTGCCTGGAGTTCACAGACAGGGATCTATGGCTACACCTTC. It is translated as CAWSSQTGIYGYTF.

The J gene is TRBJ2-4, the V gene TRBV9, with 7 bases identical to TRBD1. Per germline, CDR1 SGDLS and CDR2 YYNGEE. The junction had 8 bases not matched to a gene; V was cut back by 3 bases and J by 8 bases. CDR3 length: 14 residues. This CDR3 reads CASSARQGLDIQYF. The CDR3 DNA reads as TGTGCCAGCAGCGCCCGACAGGGTTTGGACATTCAGTACTTC.

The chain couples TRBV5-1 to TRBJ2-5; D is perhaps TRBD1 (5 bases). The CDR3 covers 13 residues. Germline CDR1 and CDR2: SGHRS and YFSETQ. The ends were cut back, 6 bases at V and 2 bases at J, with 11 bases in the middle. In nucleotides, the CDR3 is TGCGCCAGCACGTTGGGGCCACAAGAGACCCAGTACTTC. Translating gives CASTLGPQETQYF. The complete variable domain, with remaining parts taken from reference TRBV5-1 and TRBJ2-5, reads KAGVTQTPRYLIKTRGQQVTLSCSPISGHRSVSWYQQTPGQGLQFLFEYFSETQRNKGNFPGRFSGRQFSNSRSEMNVSTLELGDSALYLCASTLGPQETQYFGPGTRLLVL.

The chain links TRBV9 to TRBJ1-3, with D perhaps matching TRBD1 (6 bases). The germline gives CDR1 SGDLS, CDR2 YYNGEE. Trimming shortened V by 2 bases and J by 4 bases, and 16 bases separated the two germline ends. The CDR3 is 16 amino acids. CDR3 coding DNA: TGTGCCAGCAGCGTCACGAAACAGGGTTCAGGAAACACCATATATTTT. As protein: CASSVTKQGSGNTIYF.

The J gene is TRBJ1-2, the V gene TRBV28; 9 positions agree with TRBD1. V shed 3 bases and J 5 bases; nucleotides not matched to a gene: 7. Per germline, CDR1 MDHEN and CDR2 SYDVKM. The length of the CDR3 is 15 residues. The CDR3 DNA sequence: TGTGCCAGCAGTTTGTTGACAGGGGGTGGGTATGGCTACACCTTC. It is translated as CASSLLTGGGYGYTF.

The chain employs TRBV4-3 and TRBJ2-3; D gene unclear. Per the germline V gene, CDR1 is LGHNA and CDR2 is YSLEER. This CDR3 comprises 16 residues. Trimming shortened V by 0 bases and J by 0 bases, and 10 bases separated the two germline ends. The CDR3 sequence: CASSQDWQTSTDTQYF. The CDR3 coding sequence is TGCGCCAGCAGCCAAGATTGGCAGACTAGCACAGATACGCAGTATTTT.

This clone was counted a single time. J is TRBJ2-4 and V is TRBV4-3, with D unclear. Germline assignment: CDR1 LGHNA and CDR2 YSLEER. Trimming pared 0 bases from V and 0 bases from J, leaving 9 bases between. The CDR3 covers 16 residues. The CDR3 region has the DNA TGCGCCAGCAGCCAAGACCAGACGGGAGCCAAAAACATTCAGTACTTC. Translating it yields CASSQDQTGAKNIQYF.

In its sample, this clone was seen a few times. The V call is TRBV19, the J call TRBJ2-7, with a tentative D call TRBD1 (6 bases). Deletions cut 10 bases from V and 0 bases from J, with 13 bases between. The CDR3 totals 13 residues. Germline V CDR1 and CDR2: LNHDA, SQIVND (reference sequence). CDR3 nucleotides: TGTGCCACTCGAGGGGACATCTCCTACGAGCAGTACTTC. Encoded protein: CATRGDISYEQYF. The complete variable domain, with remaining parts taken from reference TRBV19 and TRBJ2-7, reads DGGITQSPKYLFRKEGQNVTLSCEQNLNHDAMYWYRQDPGQGLRLIYYSQIVNDFQKGDIAEGYSVSREKKESFPLTVTSAQKNPTAFYLCATRGDISYEQYFGPGTRLTVT.

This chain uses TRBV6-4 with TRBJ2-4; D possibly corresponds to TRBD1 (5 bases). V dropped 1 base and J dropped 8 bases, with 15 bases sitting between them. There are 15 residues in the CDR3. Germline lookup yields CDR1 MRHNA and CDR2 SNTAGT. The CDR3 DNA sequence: TGTGCCAGCAGTGACTTTGGGGCCCCTGGGGACATTCAGTACTTC. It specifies CASSDFGAPGDIQYF.

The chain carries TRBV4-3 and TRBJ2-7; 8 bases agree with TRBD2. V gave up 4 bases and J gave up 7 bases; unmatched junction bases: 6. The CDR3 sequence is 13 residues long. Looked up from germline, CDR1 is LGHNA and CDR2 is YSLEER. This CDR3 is CASSPRGGKEQYF. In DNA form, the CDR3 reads TGCGCCAGCAGCCCCCGGGGGGGTAAGGAGCAGTACTTC.

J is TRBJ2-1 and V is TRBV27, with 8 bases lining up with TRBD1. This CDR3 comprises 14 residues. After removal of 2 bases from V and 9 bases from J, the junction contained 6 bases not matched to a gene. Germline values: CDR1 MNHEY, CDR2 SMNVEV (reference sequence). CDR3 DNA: TGTGCCAGCAGTTTAGTCAGGGGGCAGGTTGAGCAGTTCTTC. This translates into CASSLVRGQVEQFF.